These 7 T cell receptor beta chains share one sample of origin, sequenced in a study of T cell responses to AZD1222 COVID-19 vaccine. The table came from immunoSEQ multiplex PCR; TCRdb's copy has only in-frame clones and leaves some out. Of roughly 100,000 clones listed, more than 75% were seen once; the top ten hold 7% to 10%. Sequencing was performed on peripheral blood, taken on day 0 of AZD1222 vaccination. These receptors originate from an adult in good health.

J is TRBJ2-1 and V is TRBV10-3, with 8 nucleotides matching TRBD2. The CDR3 totals 19 residues. The germline CDR1 and CDR2 sequences are ENHRY and SYGVKD. The V and J ends lost 2 bases and 0 bases, in that order; junction bases with no gene match: 12. Here the CDR3 reads CAISEGLAGILNSYNEQFF. As DNA, the CDR3 is TGTGCCATCAGTGAGGGCCTAGCGGGCATACTAAACTCCTACAATGAGCAGTTCTTC.

The V and J genes are TRBV11-2 and TRBJ1-2, with D tentatively TRBD1 (5 bases). Germline assignment: CDR1 SGHAT and CDR2 FQNNGV. The CDR3 sequence is 14 residues long. V gave up 1 base and J gave up 4 bases, with 10 bases separating them. The CDR3, as DNA: TGTGCCAGCAGCTTAGCGGGGGGTGTCTATGGCTACACCTTC. It translates to CASSLAGGVYGYTF. Based on the CDR3 plus reference TRBV11-2 and TRBJ1-2, the full variable domain is EAGVAQSPRYKIIEKRQSVAFWCNPISGHATLYWYQQILGQGPKLLIQFQNNGVVDDSQLPKDRFSAERLKGVDSTLKIQPAKLEDSAVYLCASSLAGGVYGYTFGSGTRLTVV.

As regards this clone: In the same sample, other DNA sequences code for this CDR3. This chain links TRBV9 with TRBJ2-1; D is unclear. Germline CDR1 reads SGDLS; CDR2 reads YYNGEE. V lost 4 bases, J lost 6 bases, and 8 bases lay in between. The CDR3 covers 12 residues. CDR3 sequence reads: CASSPGLNEQFF. CDR3 DNA: TGTGCCAGCAGCCCCGGCCTCAATGAGCAGTTCTTC.

The chain carries TRBV7-9 and TRBJ1-2; 7 bases align to TRBD1. This CDR3 is 14 amino acids long. The J segment lost 6 bases and the V segment lost 1 base, leaving 5 bases of the junction unmatched. Per the germline V gene, CDR1 is SEHNR and CDR2 is FQNEAQ (reference sequence). The CDR3 is CASSLGHQGDGYTF. The CDR3, as DNA: TGTGCCAGCAGCTTAGGGCATCAGGGGGATGGCTACACCTTC.

The V gene is TRBV25-1, the J gene TRBJ2-1, with unresolved D. V was trimmed by 5 bases and J by 7 bases, leaving 9 bases between them. This CDR3 spans 12 amino acids. Germline CDR1 is MGHDK and CDR2 is SYGVNS. CDR3 nucleotide sequence: TGTGCCAGCAGTATAGGGCGGAATGAGCAGTTCTTC. Translating it yields CASSIGRNEQFF.

The chain has TRBV30 and TRBJ1-4; 9 positions agree with TRBD1. V shed 2 bases, J shed 7 bases, and the junction held 5 bases outside the gene matches. This CDR3 contains 14 residues. Germline V CDR1 and CDR2: GTSNPN, SVGIG (reference sequence). CDR3 residues: CAWSIGTGSEKLFF. DNA of the CDR3: TGTGCCTGGAGTATTGGGACAGGGTCTGAAAAACTGTTTTTT.

A few counts support this clone. The CDR3 loop is CSGGSEETQYF. In DNA form, the CDR3 reads TGCAGTGGAGGGTCGGAGGAGACCCAGTACTTC. This sequence joins TRBV20-1 and TRBJ2-5; TRBD2 is a possible D gene (5 bases). In germline, CDR1 is DFQATT, CDR2 SNEGSKA (reference sequence). The germline V and J ends were trimmed by 7 bases and 5 bases, with 11 bases remaining between them. This CDR3 has 11 residues.